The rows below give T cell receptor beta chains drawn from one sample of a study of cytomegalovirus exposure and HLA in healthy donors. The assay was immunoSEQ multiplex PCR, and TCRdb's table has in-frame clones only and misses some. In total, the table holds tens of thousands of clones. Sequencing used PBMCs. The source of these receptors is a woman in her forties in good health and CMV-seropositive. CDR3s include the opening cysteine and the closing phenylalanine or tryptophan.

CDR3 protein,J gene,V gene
CASSSGTGQTGYTF,TRBJ1-2,TRBV27
CASSPGAPGANVLTF,TRBJ2-6,TRBV28
CASSLTRDTGELFF,TRBJ2-2,TRBV7-2
CASSLEAGKLNTEAFF,TRBJ1-1,TRBV5-1
CASSFGGLSSYEQYF,TRBJ2-7,TRBV28
CASSGGTGGGETQYF,TRBJ2-5,TRBV5-1
CASSLGTGNTGELFF,TRBJ2-2,TRBV5-4
CASSDVSWEGSYEQYF,TRBJ2-7,TRBV25-1
CASSSDRGNYGYTF,TRBJ1-2,TRBV7-2
CASRGTSGTYQGRPYEQYF,TRBJ2-7,TRBV5-1
CAGSFSRNTGELFF,TRBJ2-2,TRBV11-2
CASSTPGQGTDTQYF,TRBJ2-3,TRBV28
CASSTTGLAYNEQFF,TRBJ2-1,TRBV11-2
CASSPTRGSATGELFF,TRBJ2-2,TRBV18
CASSAGEFQPQHF,TRBJ1-5,TRBV7-9
CASSLRQDQETQYF,TRBJ2-5,TRBV7-3
CASSPPLGGDRGKSGYTF,TRBJ1-2,TRBV7-9